This T cell receptor (beta chain) was captured in a study of blood T cell repertoires in COVID-19. Study-level background: Samples representing acute and convalescent COVID-19 were sourced from the United States, Italy and Spain. Nucleic acid was either cDNA or gDNA, and it came from T cells, B-cell-depleted T cells, or PBMCs.

Per the original data handling: Estimation of nucleated cell counts relied on the amplification of reference gene primers. Clones were read by immunoSEQ multiplex PCR, and TCRdb kept only the in-frame ones, dropping some. That table gives V, J and clone size, and the DNA gave D and trimming. The sample holds some 180,000 clones, roughly 83% seen once. The J segment lost 4 bases and the V segment lost 2 bases, leaving 8 bases of the junction unmatched. CDR1 and CDR2 (germline): SEHNR, FQNEAQ (reference sequence). CDR3 length equals 17 residues. The sequence came from a woman between 35 and 50 years old with COVID-19, enrolled during active disease. Sequencing used peripheral blood. V gene TRBV7-9 combines with J gene TRBJ2-2, with TRBD2 matching 9 bases. The CDR3 loop is CASSLTRGRVGTGELFF. The CDR3 DNA is TGTGCCAGCAGCTTAACTCGCGGGAGGGTAGGCACCGGGGAGCTGTTTTTT. The whole variable domain, remainder taken from reference TRBV7-9 and TRBJ2-2, is DTGVSQNPRHKITKRGQNVTFRCDPISEHNRLYWYRQTLGQGPEFLTYFQNEAQLEKSRLLSDRFSAERPKGSFSTLEIQRTEQGDSAMYLCASSLTRGRVGTGELFFGEGSRLTVL.